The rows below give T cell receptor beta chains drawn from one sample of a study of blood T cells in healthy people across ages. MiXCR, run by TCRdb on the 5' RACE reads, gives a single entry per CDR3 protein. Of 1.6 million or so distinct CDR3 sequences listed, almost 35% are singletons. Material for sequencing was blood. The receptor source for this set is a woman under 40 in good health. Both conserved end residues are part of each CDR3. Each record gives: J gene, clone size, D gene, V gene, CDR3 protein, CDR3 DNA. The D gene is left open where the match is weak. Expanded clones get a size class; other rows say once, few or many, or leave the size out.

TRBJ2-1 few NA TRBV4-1 CASSQEIPNEQFF TGCGCCAGCAGCCAAGAGATTCCAAATGAGCAGTTCTTC
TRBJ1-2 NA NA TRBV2 CASRAEDSPLYTF TGTGCCAGCAGAGCTGAGGACAGTCCTCTCTACACCTTC
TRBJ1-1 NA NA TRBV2 CASSEAARWGGGTEAFF TGTGCCAGCAGTGAAGCGGCACGATGGGGCGGGGGCACTGAAGCTTTCTTT
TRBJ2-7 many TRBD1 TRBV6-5 CASSYAGGEQYF TGTGCCAGCAGTTACGCAGGGGGCGAGCAGTACTTC
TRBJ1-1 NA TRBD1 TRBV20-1 CNAKDRVRNTEAFF TGCAATGCCAAGGACAGGGTACGAAACACTGAAGCTTTCTTT
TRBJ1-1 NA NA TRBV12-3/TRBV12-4 CASKIGSNTEAFF TGTGCCAGCAAGATCGGGTCGAACACTGAAGCTTTCTTT
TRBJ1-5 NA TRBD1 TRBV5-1 CASSWRDRGPGNQPQHF TGCGCCAGCAGCTGGCGGGACAGGGGGCCGGGCAATCAGCCCCAGCATTTT
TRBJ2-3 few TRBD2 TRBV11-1 CASSRWGTSGTYTDTQYF TGTGCCAGCAGCCGTTGGGGGACTAGCGGGACCTACACAGATACGCAGTATTTT
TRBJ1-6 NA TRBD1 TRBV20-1 CSAVPTGGFNSPLHF TGCAGTGCTGTCCCGACAGGGGGCTTTAATTCACCCCTCCACTTT
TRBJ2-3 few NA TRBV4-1 CASRHRVLEDTQYF TGCGCCAGCAGACACAGGGTTTTAGAAGATACGCAGTATTTT
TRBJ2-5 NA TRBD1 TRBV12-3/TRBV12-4 CASSWSGTGGGGETQYF TGTGCCAGCAGTTGGTCCGGGACAGGGGGCGGTGGGGAGACCCAGTACTTC
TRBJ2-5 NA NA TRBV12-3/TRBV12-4 CASSARGRGETQYF TGTGCCAGCAGCGCCAGGGGACGGGGGGAGACCCAGTACTTC
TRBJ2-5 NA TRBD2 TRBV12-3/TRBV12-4 CASTGTSGGRLRQETQYF TGTGCCAGCACCGGGACTAGCGGGGGGCGACTTCGTCAAGAGACCCAGTACTTC
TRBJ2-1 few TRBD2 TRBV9 CASSGPSGSDYNEQFF TGTGCCAGCAGCGGGCCGAGCGGGAGTGACTACAATGAGCAGTTCTTC
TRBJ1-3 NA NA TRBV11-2 CASTAEGFGNTIYF TGTGCCAGCACCGCGGAGGGTTTCGGAAACACCATATATTTT
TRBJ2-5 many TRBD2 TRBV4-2 CASSQDDVAGLQETQYF TGTGCCAGCAGCCAAGATGATGTAGCGGGACTACAAGAGACCCAGTACTTC
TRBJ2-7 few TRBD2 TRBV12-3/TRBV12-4 CASSATTGTSGRGEQYF TGTGCCAGCAGTGCAACAACCGGGACTAGCGGGAGAGGCGAGCAGTACTTC
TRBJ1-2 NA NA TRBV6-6 CASSYSGGELGGYTF TGTGCCAGCAGTTACTCTGGAGGAGAACTCGGGGGCTACACCTTC
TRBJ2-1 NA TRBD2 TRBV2 CASGESSGTFYNEQFF TGTGCCAGCGGTGAGTCTAGCGGGACTTTCTACAATGAGCAGTTCTTC
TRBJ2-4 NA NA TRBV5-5 CASSLVQNLNIQYF TGTGCCAGCAGCTTGGTACAGAATTTAAACATTCAGTACTTC
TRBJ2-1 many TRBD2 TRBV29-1 CSALAREGTYNEQFF TGCAGCGCCCTTGCGCGGGAGGGGACCTACAATGAGCAGTTCTTC
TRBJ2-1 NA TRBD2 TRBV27 CASSPSGSGNERFF TGTGCCAGCAGTCCGTCTGGTAGCGGGAATGAGCGGTTCTTC
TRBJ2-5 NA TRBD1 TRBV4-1 CASSLPYQGEETQYF TGCGCCAGCAGCCTCCCATACCAGGGGGAAGAGACCCAGTACTTC
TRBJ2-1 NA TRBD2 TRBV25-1 CASGEERGGINEQFF TGTGCCAGCGGGGAAGAGCGGGGGGGGATCAATGAGCAGTTCTTC
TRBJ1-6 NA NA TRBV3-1 CASSQGGALSSYNSPLHF TGTGCCAGCAGCCAAGGGGGTGCATTAAGCTCCTATAATTCACCCCTCCACTTT
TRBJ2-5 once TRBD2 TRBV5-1 CASTLGPAGGQETQYF TGCGCCAGCACTCTTGGCCCAGCGGGAGGCCAAGAGACCCAGTACTTC
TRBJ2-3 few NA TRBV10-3 CAIQDSVTDTQYF TGTGCCATCCAAGATAGCGTGACAGATACGCAGTATTTT
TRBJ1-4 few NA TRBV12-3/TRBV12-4 CASRTELNENLFF TGTGCCAGCAGGACAGAACTAAATGAAAACCTGTTTTTT
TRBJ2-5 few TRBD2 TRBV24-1 CATSDAGAGETQYF TGTGCCACCAGTGACGCGGGAGCGGGGGAGACCCAGTACTTC
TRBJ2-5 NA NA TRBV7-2 CASSLSVRQLGEETQYF TGTGCCAGCAGCTTATCCGTAAGACAGTTAGGGGAAGAGACCCAGTACTTC
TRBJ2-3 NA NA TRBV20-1 CSARVRDFNGDTQYF TGCAGTGCTAGAGTTCGGGACTTTAATGGAGATACGCAGTATTTT
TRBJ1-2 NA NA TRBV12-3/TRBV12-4 CASSTTRQAYYDYTF TGTGCCAGCAGCACTACTCGGCAGGCCTACTATGACTACACCTTC
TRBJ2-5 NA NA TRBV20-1 CSAVLAVGETQYF TGCAGTGCTGTACTAGCTGTGGGGGAGACCCAGTACTTC
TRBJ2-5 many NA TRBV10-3 CAIRGQVGTQYF TGTGCCATCAGGGGTCAGGTTGGGACCCAGTACTTC
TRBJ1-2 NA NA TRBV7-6 CASSVSGEGYTF TGTGCCAGCAGCGTCTCAGGGGAGGGCTACACCTTC
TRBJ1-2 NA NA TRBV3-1 CASTWAGNSGYTF TGTGCCAGCACCTGGGCGGGAAACTCTGGCTACACCTTC
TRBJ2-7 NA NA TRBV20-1 CSGLPANSYEQYF TGCAGTGGTTTACCAGCTAACTCCTACGAGCAGTACTTC
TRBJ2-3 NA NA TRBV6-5 CASSYGGWVDTQYF TGTGCCAGCAGTTACGGGGGGTGGGTAGATACGCAGTATTTT
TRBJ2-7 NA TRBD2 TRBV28 CASRLAGGAYEQYF TGTGCCAGCAGACTAGCGGGAGGTGCCTACGAGCAGTACTTC
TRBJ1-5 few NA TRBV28 CASSFGIQPQHF TGTGCCAGCAGTTTCGGGATCCAGCCCCAGCATTTT
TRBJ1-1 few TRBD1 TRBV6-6 CASTRTGGETEAFF TGTGCCAGCACTAGGACAGGGGGGGAGACTGAAGCTTTCTTT
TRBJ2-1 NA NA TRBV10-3 CAISEVEGEQFF TGTGCCATCAGTGAGGTCGAGGGGGAGCAGTTCTTC
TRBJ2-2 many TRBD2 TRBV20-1 CSARDLVGRGDDTGELFF TGCAGTGCTAGAGATCTAGTCGGGAGGGGGGATGACACCGGGGAGCTGTTTTTT
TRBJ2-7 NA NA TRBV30 CAWRAVYEQYF TGTGCCTGGAGGGCAGTCTACGAGCAGTACTTC
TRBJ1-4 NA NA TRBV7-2 CASSPRGPGEKRFF TGTGCCAGCAGCCCCAGGGGCCCGGGTGAAAAACGGTTTTTT
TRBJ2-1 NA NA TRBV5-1 CASSHGAADEQFF TGCGCCAGCAGCCACGGAGCTGCGGATGAGCAGTTCTTC
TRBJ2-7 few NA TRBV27 CASRPRGRYSYEQYF TGTGCCAGCAGGCCTCGAGGACGGTACTCCTACGAGCAGTACTTC
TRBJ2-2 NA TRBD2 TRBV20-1 CSARDPLFLAGGPNTGERFF TGCAGTGCTAGAGATCCCTTATTTTTAGCGGGAGGACCGAACACCGGGGAGCGGTTTTTT